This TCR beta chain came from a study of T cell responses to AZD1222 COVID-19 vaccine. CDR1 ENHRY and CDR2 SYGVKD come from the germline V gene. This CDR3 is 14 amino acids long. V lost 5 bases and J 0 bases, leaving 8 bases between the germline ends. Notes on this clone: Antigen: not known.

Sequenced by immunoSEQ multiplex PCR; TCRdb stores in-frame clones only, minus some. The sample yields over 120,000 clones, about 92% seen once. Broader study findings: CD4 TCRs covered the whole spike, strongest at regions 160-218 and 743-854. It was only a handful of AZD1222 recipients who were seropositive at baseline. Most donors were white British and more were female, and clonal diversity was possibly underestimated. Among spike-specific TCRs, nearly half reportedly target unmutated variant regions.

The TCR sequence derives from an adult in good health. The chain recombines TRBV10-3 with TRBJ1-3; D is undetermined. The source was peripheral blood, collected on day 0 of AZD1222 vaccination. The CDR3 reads CAISQRDSGNTIYF. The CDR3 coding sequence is TGTGCCATCAGTCAGAGAGACTCTGGAAACACCATATATTTT.